These 5 T cell receptor beta chains were sequenced from one sample in a study of blood T cell repertoires in COVID-19. Using immunoSEQ multiplex PCR, the repertoire was profiled, and TCRdb retains in-frame clones only, with some absent. The data contain approximately 200,000 clones, 65% to 85% of them singletons. The sequencing input was PBMCs or T cells enriched from blood (not recorded which). All receptors come from a woman aged 40 to 50 with acute COVID-19.

The rearrangement uses TRBV5-6 and TRBJ1-5; D gene unclear. V lost 0 bases and J lost 6, with 7 bases in between. From germline, CDR1 is SGHDT and CDR2 YYEEEE. The CDR3 extends over 13 amino acids. The CDR3 coding sequence is TGTGCCAGCAGCTTGGCCGTCGGTCAGCCCCAGCATTTT. This sequence encodes CASSLAVGQPQHF.

This clone has just one count. The chain combines TRBV11-2 with TRBJ2-1; 9 bases fit TRBD2. Germline CDR1 is SGHAT and CDR2 is FQNNGV. The CDR3 spans 16 residues. V lost 5 bases to trimming and J lost 7 bases; unmatched junction nucleotides: 12. The CDR3 reads CASSPPGGRAANEQFF. Here the CDR3 DNA reads TGTGCCAGCAGCCCGCCGGGCGGGAGGGCTGCGAATGAGCAGTTCTTC.

The chain has TRBV5-5 and TRBJ2-7; D is unresolved. Germline-derived CDR1 and CDR2 are SGHKS and YYEKEE (reference sequence). The CDR3 totals 13 residues. The V gene lost 0 bases and the J gene lost 5 bases, with 9 bases spanning the gap. As DNA, the CDR3 is TGTGCCAGCAGCTTGGGGAGACCCCACGAGCAGTACTTC. Protein sequence: CASSLGRPHEQYF.

The chain employs TRBV27 and TRBJ1-5; TRBD1 might be the D (5 bases). CDR3 length: 15 amino acids. The germline gives CDR1 MNHEY, CDR2 SMNVEV (reference sequence). Deletions cut 6 bases from V and 1 base from J, with 13 bases between. CDR3 nucleotide sequence: TGTGCCAGCAGACTAACGGCAGGGAGCAATCAGCCCCAGCATTTT. It translates to CASRLTAGSNQPQHF.

V usage is TRBV7-6 and J usage is TRBJ2-1; TRBD2 agrees at 14 bases. J gave up 0 bases and V 4 bases, and 8 bases lay outside the gene matches. From germline, CDR1 is SGHVS and CDR2 FNYEAQ. This CDR3 has 19 residues. The CDR3 loop is CASSSRLAGGLSSYNEQFF. CDR3 nucleotide sequence: TGTGCCAGCAGCTCAAGACTAGCGGGGGGGTTAAGCTCCTACAATGAGCAGTTCTTC. Supplemented by reference TRBV7-6 and TRBJ2-1, the full variable domain reads GAGVSQSPRYKVTKRGQDVALRCDPISGHVSLYWYRQALGQGPEFLTYFNYEAQQDKSGLPNDRFSAERPEGSISTLTIQRTEQRDSAMYRCASSSRLAGGLSSYNEQFFGPGTRLTVL.